A single sample is the source of the 12 T cell receptor beta chains below, sequenced in a study of OX40 agonist ivuxolimab in advanced cancers. The repertoire was sequenced with immunoSEQ multiplex PCR; TCRdb's copy has only in-frame clones and lacks some. The sample includes 45,000 to 65,000 clones, 81% of them seen just once. The sample here was CD4+ or CD8+ T cells sorted from blood, taken in a trial of the OX40 agonist ivuxolimab. The receptors come from an adult with an advanced solid tumor such as melanoma, head and neck, liver or kidney cancer.

The V call is TRBV6-1, the J call TRBJ2-7; D might be TRBD1 (5 bases). The V and J ends lost 2 bases and 1 base respectively, with 18 bases between them. The CDR3 has 17 amino acids. Germline lookup yields CDR1 MNHNS and CDR2 SASEGT. The CDR3 loop is CASSETNRFRKSYEQYF. The CDR3 DNA reads TGTGCCAGCAGTGAAACAAACAGGTTCCGTAAGTCCTACGAGCAGTACTTC.

The chain links TRBV12-5 to TRBJ1-1; D is unclear. From germline, CDR1 is LGHNT and CDR2 FRNRAP. V lost 4 bases and J 10 bases, leaving 19 bases between the germline ends. There are 14 residues in the CDR3. The CDR3 is CASGSGGRPGPAFF. In DNA, the CDR3 is TGTGCTAGTGGTTCCGGCGGCAGGCCAGGCCCAGCTTTCTTT.

This clone has a handful of counts. The V gene is TRBV6-5, the J gene TRBJ1-3; D remains unclear. Germline V CDR1 and CDR2: MNHEY, SVGAGI. The CDR3 contains 15 residues. V was cut by 4 bases and J by 4 bases, with 14 bases left in between. Written as DNA, the CDR3 is TGTGCCAGCAGTTCCCCTCCGGTTTCAGGAAACACCATATATTTT. Its protein product is CASSSPPVSGNTIYF.

This sequence joins TRBV19 and TRBJ1-2; D remains ambiguous. This CDR3 has 12 residues. The germline CDR1 and CDR2 sequences are LNHDA and SQIVND (reference sequence). The germline V and J ends were trimmed by 3 bases and 7 bases, with 9 bases remaining between them. DNA for the CDR3: TGTGCCAGTAGTATCGGCTTAGGTGGCTACACCTTC. Protein product: CASSIGLGGYTF.

J is TRBJ1-2 and V is TRBV5-1; D not certain. Trimming took off 0 bases at V and 2 bases at J, with 5 bases between the two ends. The CDR3 contains 13 residues. Germline CDR1 and CDR2: SGHRS and YFSETQ. The DNA for the CDR3 is TGCGCCAGCAGCTTGGGTGGGAACTATGGCTACACCTTC. Encoded protein: CASSLGGNYGYTF.

V is TRBV29-1 and J is TRBJ2-2; D gene unclear. The germline V gene encodes CDR1 SQVTM and CDR2 ANQGSEA. The CDR3 loop spans 13 amino acids. V was trimmed by 4 bases and J by 1 base, leaving 7 bases between them. In DNA form, the CDR3 reads TGCAGCGTTGGTAAGAGGAACACCGGGGAGCTGTTTTTT. This codes for CSVGKRNTGELFF.

J is TRBJ2-2 and V is TRBV13; D possibly corresponds to TRBD2 (5 bases). CDR1 and CDR2 (germline): PRHDT, FYEKMQ (reference sequence). The length of the CDR3 is 14 residues. With 5 bases removed from V and 10 bases from J, the gap between germline ends came to 17 bases. DNA of the CDR3: TGTGCCAGCAGCCCGAGGACTCTTCTGGAGGAGCTGTTTTTT. This gives the protein CASSPRTLLEELFF.

The rearrangement uses TRBV10-1 and TRBJ2-3; 9 bases agree with TRBD1. Germline CDR1 reads WNHNN; CDR2 reads SYGVQD (reference sequence). V lost 10 bases and J lost 4; bases outside the gene matches: 15. The CDR3 runs 16 residues. The CDR3: CATQNRGQGGPDTQYF. CDR3 DNA sequence: TGCGCCACTCAAAACAGGGGACAGGGAGGCCCAGATACGCAGTATTTT.

This clone was recorded once. The rearrangement links TRBV21-1 to TRBJ1-2. TRBV21-1 is tagged as a pseudogene. The CDR3 consists of 16 residues. CDR3 DNA sequence: TGTGCCAGCAGCAAATTTGAGGGGCAGGTAGTCTATGGCTACACCTTC. As protein: CASSKFEGQVVYGYTF.

V and J are TRBV14 and TRBJ1-6; 9 bases match TRBD1. The V segment lost 4 bases and the J segment 10 bases; nucleotides outside the gene matches: 11. This CDR3 region has 16 residues. Per the germline V gene, CDR1 is SGHDN and CDR2 is FVKESK. In DNA form, the CDR3 reads TGTGCCAGCAGCCCCACCGCGGGGACAGGGAGATCACCCCTCCACTTT. Translation: CASSPTAGTGRSPLHF.

V is TRBV5-1 and J is TRBJ2-2; 7 bases align to TRBD2. Germline loops: CDR1 SGHRS, CDR2 YFSETQ. V was pared by 0 bases and J by 4 bases, with 3 bases of the junction left unmatched. The CDR3 loop spans 15 amino acids. This CDR3 reads CASSLVSGGTGELFF. In DNA, the CDR3 is TGCGCCAGCAGCTTGGTTTCGGGGGGCACCGGGGAGCTGTTTTTT.

The CDR3 sequence is CASRLVGNSPLHF. DNA of the CDR3: TGTGCAAGTCGCTTAGTCGGGAATTCACCCCTCCACTTT. The chain couples TRBV12-2 to TRBJ1-6. TRBV12-2 is noted as a pseudogene. The CDR3 is 13 amino acids.